The 15 T cell receptor beta chains below come from one sample, sequenced in a study of graft-versus-host responses after intestinal transplantation. The table came from immunoSEQ multiplex PCR; TCRdb's copy has only in-frame clones and leaves some out. The data show around 89,000 clones, less than 95% seen once. The antigens for these receptors are not known. The sequences come from unstimulated CD8+ T cells sorted from spleen or lymph node cells, collected before transplant. The receptor set was obtained from a human donor who was the organ donor for an intestinal transplant.

This chain joins TRBV30 and TRBJ1-1, with D perhaps TRBD1 (5 bases). This CDR3 contains 13 residues. Trimming cost V 0 bases and J 0 bases, with 5 bases left between them. The germline CDR1 and CDR2 sequences are GTSNPN and SVGIG (reference sequence). CDR3 sequence: CAWSVTVNTEAFF. In nucleotides, the CDR3 is TGTGCCTGGAGTGTGACAGTGAACACTGAAGCTTTCTTT.

This chain links TRBV27 with TRBJ2-7, with D possibly being TRBD1 (6 bases). V lost 8 bases to trimming and J lost 6 bases, with 17 bases between them. The germline V gene encodes CDR1 MNHEY and CDR2 SMNVEV (reference sequence). The CDR3 is 13 amino acids. The CDR3 DNA follows: TGTGCCAGCGGGCCCTGGGGGCGAAGCGAGCAGTACTTC. It codes for CASGPWGRSEQYF.

This rearrangement joins TRBV19 to TRBJ2-1; 11 bases map to TRBD2. The CDR3 has 16 amino acids. CDR1 LNHDA and CDR2 SQIVND come from the germline V gene (reference sequence). V lost 7 bases and J lost 6; bases outside the gene matches: 11. As DNA, the CDR3 is TGTGCCAGTACTCCGGGACTAGCGGCCATCGGCAATGAGCAGTTCTTC. It is translated as CASTPGLAAIGNEQFF.

In its sample, this clone was seen a few times. The chain couples TRBV7-9 to TRBJ1-1; 7 bases fit TRBD1. Unmatched junction bases numbered 2, after V lost 5 bases and J lost 5 bases. The CDR3 is made up of 12 amino acids. From germline, CDR1 is SEHNR and CDR2 FQNEAQ (reference sequence). The CDR3 nucleotides read TGTGCCAGCAGCGCGGACAGGACTGAAGCTTTCTTT. It encodes CASSADRTEAFF.

This clone was observed a few times. The V gene is TRBV19, the J gene TRBJ1-5; tentatively, D is TRBD1 (6 bases). V lost 3 bases and J 11 bases, leaving 23 bases between the germline ends. CDR1 and CDR2 from the germline V gene are LNHDA and SQIVND (reference sequence). The CDR3 loop spans 16 amino acids. CDR3 sequence (DNA): TGTGCCAGTAGTATCCCCTACCGACAGGTGGGGTCATCCCAGCATTTT. Its translation: CASSIPYRQVGSSQHF.

This chain connects TRBV9 to TRBJ2-7; D perhaps matches TRBD2 (7 bases). CDR3 length: 15 amino acids. With 4 bases removed from V and 1 base from J, the gap between germline ends came to 15 bases. Germline CDR1 is SGDLS and CDR2 is YYNGEE. This CDR3 is CASSPMGGPSYEQYF. The CDR3 DNA sequence: TGTGCCAGCAGCCCAATGGGGGGGCCATCCTACGAGCAGTACTTC.

This clone appeared a single time. V is TRBV10-3 and J is TRBJ2-3; 9 positions agree with TRBD1. The germline V gene has CDR1 ENHRY and CDR2 SYGVKD. The CDR3 totals 15 residues. V shed 7 bases, J shed 4 bases, and the junction held 9 bases outside the gene matches. The CDR3 spells CAITSQGAFADTQYF. The CDR3 DNA is TGTGCCATCACCTCACAGGGGGCGTTTGCAGATACGCAGTATTTT.

The chain uses TRBV4-3 and TRBJ1-5; maybe TRBD1 (5 bases). This CDR3 spans 16 amino acids. Trimming pared 0 bases from V and 7 bases from J, leaving 16 bases between. The germline CDR1 and CDR2 sequences are LGHNA and YSLEER. For the CDR3, the DNA is TGCGCCAGCAGCCAAGATCCGGGACTCGGGGTGCAGCCCCAGCATTTT. Translating gives CASSQDPGLGVQPQHF.

The chain joins TRBV9 to TRBJ1-6; 8 nucleotides agree with TRBD1. V gave up 3 bases and J gave up 2 bases; unmatched junction bases: 4. This CDR3 has 16 amino acids. Germline V gene sequence: CDR1 SGDLS, CDR2 YYNGEE. The CDR3 is CASSAGQGPYNSPLHF. In DNA, the CDR3 is TGTGCCAGCAGCGCCGGACAGGGACCCTATAATTCACCCCTCCACTTT.

This chain connects TRBV29-1 to TRBJ1-3, with no clear D. This CDR3 is 13 amino acids long. From germline, CDR1 is SQVTM and CDR2 ANQGSEA. Trimming took 3 bases from V and 2 from J, leaving 8 bases between them. The DNA for the CDR3 is TGCAGCGTTGAGGCGGGGACTGGAAACACCATATATTTT. As protein: CSVEAGTGNTIYF.

The J gene is TRBJ1-2, the V gene TRBV7-2; TRBD1 matches 9 bases. The CDR3 has 18 residues. The germline V gene has CDR1 SGHTA and CDR2 FQGNSA. Trimming cost V 1 base and J 3 bases; bases outside gene matches: 12. The CDR3: CASSLEPGTGYFDYGYTF. The CDR3 DNA is TGTGCCAGCAGCTTAGAGCCGGGGACAGGGTATTTTGACTATGGCTACACCTTC.

A single count supports this clone. This chain uses TRBV5-7 with TRBJ2-7; 7 nucleotides match TRBD2. TRBV5-7 is marked as an open reading frame, function uncertain. The CDR3 loop spans 14 amino acids. J was trimmed by 3 bases and V by 2 bases; bases with no gene match: 5. Written as DNA, the CDR3 is TGTGCCAGCAGCTTCCGGGAGGAGGACTACGAGCAGTACTTC. Protein sequence: CASSFREEDYEQYF.

V and J are TRBV4-3 and TRBJ1-2; 7 positions agree with TRBD1. CDR3 length: 15 amino acids. V lost 0 bases and J lost 4; bases outside the gene matches: 5. The germline V gene has CDR1 LGHNA and CDR2 YSLEER. CDR3 bases: TGCGCCAGCAGCCAAGATCGACAGGGACCCTATGGCTACACCTTC. Translating it yields CASSQDRQGPYGYTF.

This chain connects TRBV19 to TRBJ2-7, with TRBD1 identical over 8 bases. From germline, CDR1 is LNHDA and CDR2 SQIVND (reference sequence). The CDR3 totals 12 residues. Losses at the gene ends were 10 bases for V and 2 bases for J; bases not matched to a gene: 4. CDR3 amino acids: CATGTGPYEQYF. As DNA, the CDR3 is TGTGCCACCGGGACAGGACCCTACGAGCAGTACTTC.

The J gene is TRBJ2-2, the V gene TRBV6-5; 7 positions agree with TRBD2. CDR1 is MNHEY, CDR2 SVGAGI, per germline. V shed 4 bases and J 3 bases; nucleotides not matched to a gene: 2. CDR3 length equals 14 residues. The DNA of the CDR3 is TGTGCCAGCAGTTGGGGGGGGGACACCGGGGAGCTGTTTTTT. Translated, it gives CASSWGGDTGELFF.